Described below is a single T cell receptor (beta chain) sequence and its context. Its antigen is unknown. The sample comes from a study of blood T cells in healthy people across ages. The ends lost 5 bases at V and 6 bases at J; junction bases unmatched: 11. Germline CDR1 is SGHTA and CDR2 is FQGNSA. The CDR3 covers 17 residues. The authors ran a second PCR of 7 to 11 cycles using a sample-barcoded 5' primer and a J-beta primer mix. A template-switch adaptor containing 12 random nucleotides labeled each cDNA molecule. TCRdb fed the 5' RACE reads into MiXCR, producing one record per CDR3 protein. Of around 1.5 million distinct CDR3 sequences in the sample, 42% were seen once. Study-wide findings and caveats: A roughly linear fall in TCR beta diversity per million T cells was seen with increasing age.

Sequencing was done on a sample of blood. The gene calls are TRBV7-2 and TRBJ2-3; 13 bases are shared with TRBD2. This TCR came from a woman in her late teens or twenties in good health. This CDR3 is CASSRVGTSGMGDTQYF. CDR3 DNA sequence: TGTGCCAGCAGCCGCGTCGGGACTAGCGGGATGGGGGATACGCAGTATTTT.